The 11 T cell receptor beta chains reported below all come from one sample, sequenced in a study of blood T cell repertoires in COVID-19. Using immunoSEQ multiplex PCR, the repertoire was profiled, and TCRdb retains in-frame clones only, with some absent. The sample lists about 130,000 clones; about 85% were seen once. Material: peripheral blood. These receptors were taken from a woman in her 70s with COVID-19, enrolled during active disease.

The DNA for the CDR3 is TGTGCCAGCAGTGCGACAGGGAACTCTGGAAACACCATATATTTT. Protein sequence: CASSATGNSGNTIYF. The gene calls are TRBV2 and TRBJ1-3, with TRBD1 matching over 7 bases. The CDR3 extends over 15 amino acids. The J segment lost 0 bases and the V segment lost 4 bases, leaving 3 bases of the junction unmatched. Germline assignment: CDR1 SNHLY and CDR2 FYNNEI.

Remarks on this clone: This sample also contains other DNA sequences that code for the same CDR3. The chain links TRBV5-1 to TRBJ2-2, with a weak D call TRBD2 (5 bases). Germline CDR1 SGHRS, CDR2 YFSETQ. Trimming cost V 4 bases and J 0 bases, with 13 bases left between them. The CDR3 loop spans 16 amino acids. The CDR3 is CASSLTSGANTGELFF. CDR3 DNA sequence: TGCGCCAGCAGCCTTACTTCCGGGGCGAACACCGGGGAGCTGTTTTTT.

The rearrangement joins TRBV24-1 to TRBJ1-2, with D uncertain. The germline V and J ends were trimmed by 7 bases and 4 bases, with 21 bases remaining between them. The CDR3 spans 16 residues. Germline CDR1 KGHDR, CDR2 SFDVKD. The CDR3: CATSQETNRLFYGYTF. In DNA form, the CDR3 reads TGTGCCACCAGCCAAGAGACAAACCGCCTTTTCTATGGCTACACCTTC.

V is TRBV9 and J is TRBJ2-1, with D uncertain. Trimming shortened V by 0 bases and J by 0 bases, and 7 bases separated the two germline ends. Germline loops: CDR1 SGDLS, CDR2 YYNGEE. The CDR3 is 15 residues long. Written as DNA, the CDR3 is TGTGCCAGCAGCGTAGGTTGGAGCTCCTACAATGAGCAGTTCTTC. Protein product: CASSVGWSSYNEQFF.

This clone has just a few counts. This chain joins TRBV30 and TRBJ2-2, with 8 bases fitting TRBD1. Germline V CDR1 and CDR2: GTSNPN, SVGIG (reference sequence). V shed 5 bases and J 4 bases; nucleotides not matched to a gene: 3. This CDR3 contains 13 residues. Here the CDR3 DNA reads TGTGCCTGGGACAGGGGCGGCACCGGGGAGCTGTTTTTT. It is translated as CAWDRGGTGELFF.

This clone appeared a few times. The CDR3 region has the DNA TGCGCCAGCAGTCGACTAGCGGGGGAAGAGACCCAGTACTTC. This translates into CASSRLAGEETQYF. The chain couples TRBV5-1 to TRBJ2-5; 12 nucleotides align to TRBD2. This CDR3 spans 14 amino acids. Unmatched junction bases numbered 2, after V lost 5 bases and J lost 3 bases. In germline, CDR1 is SGHRS, CDR2 YFSETQ. The full variable domain, its missing parts supplied by reference TRBV5-1 and TRBJ2-5, is KAGVTQTPRYLIKTRGQQVTLSCSPISGHRSVSWYQQTPGQGLQFLFEYFSETQRNKGNFPGRFSGRQFSNSRSEMNVSTLELGDSALYLCASSRLAGEETQYFGPGTRLLVL.

This sequence joins TRBV7-8 and TRBJ1-2, with D uncertain. Trimming took 5 bases from V and 2 from J, leaving 9 bases between them. The V gene's germline CDR1 is SGHVS and CDR2 FQNEAQ. The CDR3 sequence is 13 residues long. In DNA, the CDR3 is TGTGCCAGCAGCCCGGTCCAAAACTATGGCTACACCTTC. This codes for CASSPVQNYGYTF.

This clone is labeled medium-sized (0.01 to 0.1%). The rearrangement uses TRBV14 and TRBJ1-1; tentative D call: TRBD1 (6 bases). The CDR3 spans 17 residues. V lost 4 bases and J lost 3, with 21 bases in between. CDR1 SGHDN and CDR2 FVKESK come from the germline V gene. The CDR3 DNA sequence: TGTGCCAGCAGCCGAGGACTCGGGACAACTCGGGACACTGAAGCTTTCTTT. Its protein is CASSRGLGTTRDTEAFF.

The chain has TRBV6-5 and TRBJ2-1, with TRBD2 as a possible D gene (6 bases). The CDR3 is made up of 13 amino acids. With 8 bases removed from V and 9 bases from J, the gap between germline ends came to 17 bases. CDR1 and CDR2 (germline): MNHEY, SVGAGI. CDR3 loop: CASQSRGKGEQFF. CDR3 bases: TGTGCCAGCCAAAGTCGGGGGAAGGGTGAGCAGTTCTTC.

The chain employs TRBV27 and TRBJ1-3; D gene unclear. V dropped 0 bases and J dropped 4 bases, with 7 bases sitting between them. The length of the CDR3 is 14 residues. The V gene's germline CDR1 is MNHEY and CDR2 SMNVEV (reference sequence). The DNA of the CDR3 is TGTGCCAGCAGTTTATCGAACAGAGGAAACACCATATATTTT. Translation: CASSLSNRGNTIYF.

The chain joins TRBV9 to TRBJ2-3, with TRBD1 matching over 9 bases. This CDR3 comprises 16 residues. The germline V gene encodes CDR1 SGDLS and CDR2 YYNGEE. J gave up 2 bases and V 0 bases, and 4 bases lay outside the gene matches. For the CDR3, the DNA is TGTGCCAGCAGCGTAGTCGGGACAGGGCTCACAGATACGCAGTATTTT. This sequence encodes CASSVVGTGLTDTQYF.